These T cell receptor beta chains were read from a single sample in a study of spatial heterogeneity in lung cancer. TCRdb re-called the 5' RACE reads through MiXCR, storing one row per CDR3 protein. The sample holds several thousand distinct CDR3 sequences, 16% seen once. The sequencing used PBMCs, collected at surgery. These receptors were obtained from a male donor with early-stage non-small cell lung cancer. The CDR3 runs from the conserved cysteine through the conserved F or W. The D gene is left open where the match is weak. The size entry gives once, few or many counts, or a class when the clone is expanded.

d_call: -; clone_size: many; j_call: TRBJ2-6; v_call: TRBV6-5; cdr3_aa: CASSYAAGANVLTF; cdr3_nt: TGTGCCAGCAGCTACGCCGCTGGGGCCAACGTCCTGACTTTC
d_call: -; clone_size: few; j_call: TRBJ2-2; v_call: TRBV12-3/TRBV12-4; cdr3_aa: CASSSGELFF; cdr3_nt: TGTGCCAGTTCTTCCGGGGAGCTGTTTTTT
d_call: -; clone_size: many; j_call: TRBJ2-3; v_call: TRBV7-2; cdr3_aa: CASTTGVGHSDTQYF; cdr3_nt: TGTGCCAGCACCACTGGGGTAGGACACTCAGATACGCAGTATTTT
d_call: -; clone_size: many; j_call: TRBJ2-4; v_call: TRBV20-1; cdr3_aa: CSTRTQGKNIQYF; cdr3_nt: TGCAGTACCCGAACCCAGGGGAAAAACATTCAGTACTTC
d_call: -; clone_size: once; j_call: TRBJ2-1; v_call: TRBV6-5; cdr3_aa: CASSSGVYNEQFF; cdr3_nt: TGTGCCAGCAGTAGCGGAGTATACAATGAGCAGTTCTTC
d_call: TRBD1; clone_size: many; j_call: TRBJ2-1; v_call: TRBV5-1; cdr3_aa: CASSLDRGLNEQFF; cdr3_nt: TGCGCCAGCAGCTTGGACAGGGGGCTCAATGAGCAGTTCTTC
d_call: -; clone_size: few; j_call: TRBJ2-2; v_call: TRBV4-3; cdr3_aa: CASSPTDGELFF; cdr3_nt: TGCGCCAGCAGCCCGACTGACGGGGAGCTGTTTTTT
d_call: TRBD1; clone_size: medium-sized; j_call: TRBJ2-7; v_call: TRBV7-8; cdr3_aa: CASSPPTGIYEQYF; cdr3_nt: TGTGCCAGCAGCCCCCCGACAGGGATCTACGAGCAGTACTTC
d_call: -; clone_size: many; j_call: TRBJ2-5; v_call: TRBV18; cdr3_aa: CASSPSETQYF; cdr3_nt: TGTGCCAGCTCACCATCAGAGACCCAGTACTTC
d_call: -; clone_size: many; j_call: TRBJ1-4; v_call: TRBV5-1; cdr3_aa: CASSHRDGATNEKLFF; cdr3_nt: TGCGCCAGTTCACACCGGGACGGTGCAACTAATGAAAAACTGTTTTTT